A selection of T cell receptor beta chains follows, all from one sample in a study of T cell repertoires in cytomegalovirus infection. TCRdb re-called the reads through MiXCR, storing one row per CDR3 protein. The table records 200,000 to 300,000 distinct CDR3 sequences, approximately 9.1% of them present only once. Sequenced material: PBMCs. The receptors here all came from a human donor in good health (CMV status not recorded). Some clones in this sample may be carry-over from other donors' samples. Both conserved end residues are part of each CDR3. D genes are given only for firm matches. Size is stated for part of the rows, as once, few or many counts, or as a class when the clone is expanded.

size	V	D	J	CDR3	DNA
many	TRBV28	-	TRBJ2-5	CASSPLGTSLGETQYF	TGTGCCAGCAGTCCTCTGGGGACATCCCTGGGAGAGACCCAGTACTTC
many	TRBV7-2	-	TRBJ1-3	CASRRGSGNTIYF	TGTGCCAGCCGAAGGGGCTCTGGAAACACCATATATTTT
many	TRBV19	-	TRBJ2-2	CASRWSATGELFF	TGTGCCAGTAGATGGTCCGCGACCGGGGAGCTGTTTTTT
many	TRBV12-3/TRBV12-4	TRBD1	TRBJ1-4	CASSSRQGRNEKLFF	TGTGCCAGCAGTTCAAGACAGGGCCGTAATGAAAAACTGTTTTTT
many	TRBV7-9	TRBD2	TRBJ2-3	CASSLGDMGLRTDTQYF	TGTGCCAGCAGCTTGGGGGATATGGGACTACGCACAGATACGCAGTATTTT
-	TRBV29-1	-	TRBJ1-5	CSVEIGGNQPQHF	TGCAGCGTTGAAATCGGCGGCAATCAGCCCCAGCATTTT
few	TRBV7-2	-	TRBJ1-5	CASSPGGSNQPQHF	TGTGCCAGCAGCCCCGGCGGTAGCAATCAGCCCCAGCATTTT
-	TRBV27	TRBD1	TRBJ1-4	CASSPETGRDEKLFF	TGTGCCAGCAGTCCTGAGACAGGGCGGGATGAAAAACTGTTTTTT
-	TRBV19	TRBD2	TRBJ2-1	CATTRGRGGPNEQFF	TGTGCCACCACTCGGGGACGGGGGGGCCCCAATGAGCAGTTCTTC
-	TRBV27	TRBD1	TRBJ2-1	CASRETGGNEQFF	TGTGCCAGCAGGGAGACAGGGGGCAATGAGCAGTTCTTC
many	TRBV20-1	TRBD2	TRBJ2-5	CSASPGTSGSMETQYF	TGCAGTGCTAGCCCCGGGACTAGCGGGAGTATGGAGACCCAGTACTTC
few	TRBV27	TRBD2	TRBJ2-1	CASSPLAGGPLHEQFF	TGTGCCAGCAGTCCCTTGGCGGGGGGGCCTCTTCATGAGCAGTTCTTC
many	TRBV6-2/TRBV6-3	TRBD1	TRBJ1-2	CASTETGFGYTF	TGTGCCAGCACCGAGACAGGGTTTGGCTACACCTTC
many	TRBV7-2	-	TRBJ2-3	CASSLEGAGPLGTQYF	TGTGCCAGCAGCTTAGAAGGGGCAGGGCCCCTGGGTACGCAGTATTTT
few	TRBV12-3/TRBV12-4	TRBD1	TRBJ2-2	CASSFRGPVNTGELFF	TGTGCCAGCAGCTTCAGGGGGCCAGTGAACACCGGGGAGCTGTTTTTT
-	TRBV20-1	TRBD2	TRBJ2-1	CSASGGGDEQFF	TGCAGTGCTAGCGGGGGGGGAGATGAGCAGTTCTTC
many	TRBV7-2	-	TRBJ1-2	CASSPVNTNGYTF	TGTGCCAGCTCCCCAGTAAATACGAATGGCTACACCTTC
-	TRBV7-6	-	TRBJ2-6	CASTLGGDPGVLTF	TGTGCCAGCACCCTAGGGGGGGATCCGGGCGTCCTGACTTTC
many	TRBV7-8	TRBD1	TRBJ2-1	CASSYLTGTSMYNEQFF	TGTGCCAGCAGCTATCTGACAGGGACCTCTATGTACAATGAGCAGTTCTTC
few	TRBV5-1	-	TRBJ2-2	CASSLKPATNTGELFF	TGCGCCAGCAGCTTGAAGCCGGCGACGAACACCGGGGAGCTGTTTTTT
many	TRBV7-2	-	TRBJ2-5	CASNRIGEIRGTQYF	TGTGCCAGCAACAGGATCGGCGAGATCCGAGGGACCCAGTACTTC
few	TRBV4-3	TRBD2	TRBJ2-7	CASSQTGTSGSYEQYF	TGCGCCAGCAGCCAAACCGGGACTAGCGGCTCCTACGAGCAGTACTTC
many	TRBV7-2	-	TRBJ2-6	CASSRISSGANVLTF	TGTGCCAGCAGCCGGATCTCCTCTGGGGCCAACGTCCTGACTTTC
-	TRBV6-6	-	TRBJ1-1	CASVIRMNTEAFF	TGTGCCAGCGTTATCCGTATGAACACTGAAGCTTTCTTT
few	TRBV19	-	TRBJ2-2	CASSIAGNTGELFF	TGTGCCAGTAGTATAGCAGGGAACACCGGGGAGCTGTTTTTT
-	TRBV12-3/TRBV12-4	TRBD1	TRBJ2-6	CASSLQGAISGANALTF	TGTGCCAGCAGTTTGCAGGGGGCTATCTCTGGGGCCAACGCCCTGACTTTC
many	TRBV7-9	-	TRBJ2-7	CASSLVGALTPSREQYF	TGTGCCAGCAGCTTAGTTGGGGCCCTTACACCCTCCCGCGAGCAGTACTTC
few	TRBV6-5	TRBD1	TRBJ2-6	CASSSTQGAGANVLTF	TGTGCCAGCAGTTCCACACAGGGGGCTGGGGCCAACGTCCTGACTTTC
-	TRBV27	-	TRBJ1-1	CASSLYPGMNTEAFF	TGTGCCAGCAGTTTATACCCAGGGATGAACACTGAAGCTTTCTTT
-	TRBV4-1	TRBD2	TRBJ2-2	CASSQDSSGAVTGELFF	TGCGCCAGCAGCCAAGATTCTAGCGGGGCCGTCACCGGGGAGCTGTTTTTT
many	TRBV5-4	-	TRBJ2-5	CASSLGQVQETQYF	TGTGCCAGCAGCTTGGGCCAGGTCCAAGAGACCCAGTACTTC
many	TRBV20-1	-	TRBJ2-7	CSASRAGDEQYF	TGCAGTGCTTCCCGGGCCGGGGACGAGCAGTACTTC
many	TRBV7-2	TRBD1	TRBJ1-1	CASRQAAGGEAFF	TGTGCCAGCAGACAAGCGGCAGGGGGGGAAGCTTTCTTT
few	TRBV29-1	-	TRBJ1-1	CSQSRGGNTEAFF	TGCAGCCAATCCCGGGGAGGGAACACTGAAGCTTTCTTT
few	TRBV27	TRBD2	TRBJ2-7	CASSWGGGRIEQYF	TGTGCCAGCAGTTGGGGGGGAGGACGGATCGAGCAGTACTTC
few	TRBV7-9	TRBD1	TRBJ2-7	CASSHRDRNYEQYF	TGTGCCAGCAGCCACCGGGACAGGAACTACGAGCAGTACTTC
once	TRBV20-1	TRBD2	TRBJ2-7	CSALSGGHDEQYF	TGCAGTGCTTTAAGCGGGGGGCATGACGAGCAGTACTTC
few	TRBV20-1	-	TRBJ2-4	CSAQKQGTRDIQYF	TGCAGTGCCCAAAAACAGGGAACGAGAGACATTCAGTACTTC
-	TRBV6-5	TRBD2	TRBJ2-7	CASSYRGAGLPYEQYF	TGTGCCAGCAGTTACAGAGGAGCGGGGCTACCCTACGAGCAGTACTTC
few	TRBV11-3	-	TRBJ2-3	CASSLVLAPFTQYF	TGTGCCAGCAGCTTAGTCCTCGCTCCATTTACGCAGTATTTT
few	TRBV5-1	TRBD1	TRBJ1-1	CASSYGDRSRTVEAFF	TGCGCCAGCAGCTACGGGGACAGAAGTAGGACGGTTGAAGCTTTCTTT
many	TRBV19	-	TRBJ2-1	CASSIQPGAHNEQFF	TGTGCCAGTAGTATCCAGCCGGGGGCCCACAATGAGCAGTTCTTC
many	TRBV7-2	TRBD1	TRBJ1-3	CASSYARGQGAIRYF	TGTGCCAGCAGCTACGCACGGGGACAGGGGGCGATCCGATATTTT
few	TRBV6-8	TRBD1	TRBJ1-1	CASSSPTGVNTEAFF	TGTGCCAGCAGTTCCCCGACAGGGGTGAACACTGAAGCTTTCTTT
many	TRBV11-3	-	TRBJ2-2	CASSLGQGTDTGELFF	TGTGCCAGCAGCTTAGGGCAGGGCACCGACACCGGGGAGCTGTTTTTT
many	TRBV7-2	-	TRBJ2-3	CASSHRQSTDTQYF	TGTGCCAGCAGCCATAGACAGTCCACAGATACGCAGTATTTT
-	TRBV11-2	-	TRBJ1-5	CASSLGTAQGQPQHF	TGTGCCAGCAGCTTAGGGACAGCTCAGGGGCAGCCCCAGCATTTT
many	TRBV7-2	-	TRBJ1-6	CASNPGSAHNSPLHF	TGTGCCAGCAACCCGGGGTCCGCCCATAATTCACCCCTCCACTTT
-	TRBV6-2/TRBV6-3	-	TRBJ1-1	CASTKRRVWPEAFF	TGTGCCAGCACCAAGCGGAGGGTCTGGCCTGAAGCTTTCTTT
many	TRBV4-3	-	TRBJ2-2	CASSQDLVAVNTGELFF	TGCGCCAGCAGCCAAGATTTGGTAGCAGTGAACACCGGGGAGCTGTTTTTT
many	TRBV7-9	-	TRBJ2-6	CASSSTGPRGANVLTF	TGTGCCAGCAGCTCTACTGGGCCCCGGGGGGCCAACGTCCTGACTTTC
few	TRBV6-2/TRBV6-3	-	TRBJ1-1	CASSYGQGGAAFF	TGTGCCAGCAGTTACGGTCAGGGAGGAGCGGCTTTCTTT
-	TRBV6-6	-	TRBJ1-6	CASRPVLYNSPLHF	TGTGCCAGCAGGCCGGTCCTTTATAATTCACCCCTCCACTTT
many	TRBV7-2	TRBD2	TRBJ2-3	CASSLVSGGAVDTQYF	TGTGCCAGCAGCTTGGTGAGCGGGGGGGCCGTAGATACGCAGTATTTT